This T cell receptor beta chain appears in the sequencing data of a study of shared clonotypes between healthy human individuals. Germline assignment: CDR1 SGHRS and CDR2 YFSETQ. The ends were cut back, 1 base at V and 1 base at J, with 11 bases in the middle. The CDR3 totals 15 residues. Splitting the CD4+ cells yielded a CD45RA+ naive subset and a CD45RA-negative memory subset. TCRdb keeps only in-frame clones here, not all; method: immunoSEQ multiplex PCR. The table records approximately 2.5 million clones, under 95% of them present only once. The receptor's source is a man between 18 and 35 years old in good health. Some clones in this sample may be carry-over from other donors' samples. Sequenced sample: naive CD4+ T cells from PBMCs. The subset: CD45RA+ positively selected. This chain joins TRBV5-1 and TRBJ1-1; D perhaps matches TRBD1 (5 bases). In DNA, the CDR3 is TGCGCCAGCAGCTTGCTGGGGCCAGGGAACACTGAAGCTTTCTTT. Translation gives CASSLLGPGNTEAFF.